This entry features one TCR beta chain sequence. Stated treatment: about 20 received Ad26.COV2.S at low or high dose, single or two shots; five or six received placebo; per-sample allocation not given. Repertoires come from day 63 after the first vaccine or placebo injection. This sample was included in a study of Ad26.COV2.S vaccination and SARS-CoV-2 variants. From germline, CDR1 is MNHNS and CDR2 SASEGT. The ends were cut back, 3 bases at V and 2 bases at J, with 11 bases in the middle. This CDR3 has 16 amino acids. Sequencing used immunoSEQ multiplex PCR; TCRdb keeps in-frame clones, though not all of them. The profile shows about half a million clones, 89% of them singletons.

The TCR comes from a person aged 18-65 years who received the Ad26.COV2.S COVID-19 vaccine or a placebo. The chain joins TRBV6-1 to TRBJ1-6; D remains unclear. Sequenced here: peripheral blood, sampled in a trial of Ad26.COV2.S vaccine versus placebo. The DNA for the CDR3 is TGTGCCAGCAGTGACCAGGTCTCCCCCTATAATTCACCCCTCCACTTT. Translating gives CASSDQVSPYNSPLHF.